This T cell receptor (beta chain) was profiled in a study of blood T cell repertoires in COVID-19. In the study overall: Sites across the United States, Italy and Spain contributed samples from acute and convalescent COVID-19. Sources were T cells, B-cell-depleted T cells, or PBMCs; the material itself was cDNA or gDNA.

In the original workflow: From reference gene primer amplification, estimates of nucleated cell counts were derived. Clones were sequenced by immunoSEQ multiplex PCR, and TCRdb holds only the in-frame ones, with some missing. D and trimming come from the DNA, and the V and J calls and clone size come from that table. Of under 250,000 clones in the sample, approximately 83% were seen once. The CDR3 runs 14 residues. The V gene lost 5 bases and the J gene lost 2 bases, with 11 bases spanning the gap. Germline CDR1 reads MNHEY; CDR2 reads SVGAGI. The receptor was derived from a man of 80 years or more with acute or convalescent COVID-19. Sequencing was done on a sample of peripheral blood. This chain links TRBV6-5 with TRBJ2-3; a weak D match, TRBD2 (5 bases). DNA of the CDR3: TGTGCCAGCAGTCGCCGGGGAACCACAGATACGCAGTATTTT. Translating it yields CASSRRGTTDTQYF.